Sequencing of this T cell receptor (beta chain) was carried out in a study of regulatory T cells in long-lasting Graves disease. Notes on the study in general: The study found TRBV28, TRBJ1-2 and TRBJ2-5 favored in persistent disease.

Time point noted: newly diagnosed GD, antithyroid drugs for less than 3 months. PBMCs were the source of the RNA used for TCR sequencing. V lost 4 bases, J lost 0 bases, and 3 bases stayed unmatched. The CDR3 is 15 residues long. CDR1 is SGHRS, CDR2 YFSETQ, per germline. This clonotype has a count of ten or more. Its antigen is still unknown. Assembly of TCR beta libraries relied on iRepertoire HTBI primers together with Arm-PCR of CDR3 regions. MiXCR, applied by TCRdb to the multiplex PCR reads, yields one record per CDR3 protein. The table has under 400,000 distinct CDR3 sequences, 16% seen once. Separately, the same data were catalogued under a study of T cells in Graves' hyperthyroidism and ophthalmopathy.

The starting material was peripheral blood mononuclear cells (PBMCs), obtained at new diagnosis, from a patient treated with antithyroid drugs. This receptor was obtained from a man aged 35 to 55 with Graves disease. The V call is TRBV5-1, the J call TRBJ2-3; 9 nucleotides match TRBD2. As DNA, the CDR3 is TGCGCCAGCAGCGAGCGGGGGGTGAGCACAGATACGCAGTATTTT. This translates into CASSERGVSTDTQYF.